The 6 T cell receptor beta chains below come from one sample, sequenced in a study of OX40 agonist ivuxolimab in advanced cancers. The protocol was immunoSEQ multiplex PCR, while the TCRdb copy is restricted to in-frame clones and leaves out a portion. The sample consists of approximately 100,000 clones, 90% of them appearing once. Sequencing used CD4+ or CD8+ T cells sorted from blood, obtained in a trial of the OX40 agonist ivuxolimab. The receptor source for this set is an adult with an advanced solid tumor such as melanoma, head and neck, liver or kidney cancer.

CDR3 nucleotides: TGTGCCAGCAGCTTAGTCCCCGGAGGAATTCAGTACTTC. This codes for CASSLVPGGIQYF. This rearrangement joins TRBV7-3 to TRBJ2-4; tentatively, D is TRBD2 (5 bases). This CDR3 region has 13 residues. Germline V CDR1 and CDR2: SGHTA, FQGTGA. Trimming left V 2 bases short and J 10 bases short, with 12 bases between.

This clone turned up a few times. This CDR3 reads CASSLKAREDNGYTF. For the CDR3, the DNA is TGTGCCAGCAGCTTAAAAGCCCGGGAAGACAATGGCTACACCTTC. The chain combines TRBV7-3 with TRBJ1-2; D gene unclear. The CDR3 is 15 amino acids. The V end was cut by 1 base, the J end by 6 bases, with 15 bases between. Germline CDR1 reads SGHTA; CDR2 reads FQGTGA.

V gene TRBV6-6 combines with J gene TRBJ1-3; a weak D match, TRBD1 (6 bases). The CDR3 has 13 amino acids. Germline-derived CDR1 and CDR2 are MNHNY and SVGAGI (reference sequence). V dropped 6 bases and J dropped 5 bases, with 11 bases sitting between them. The CDR3: CASREGDRNTIYF. The DNA for the CDR3 is TGTGCCAGCAGAGAGGGGGATCGAAACACCATATATTTT.

This clone was counted a few times. The chain uses TRBV28 and TRBJ1-1; D unclear. The germline CDR1 and CDR2 sequences are MDHEN and SYDVKM. Trimming left V 7 bases short and J 5 bases short, with 11 bases between. This CDR3 comprises 12 residues. CDR3 in DNA: TGTGCCAGCACCGGGCTTCGAACTGAAGCTTTCTTT. This gives the protein CASTGLRTEAFF.

V and J are TRBV11-2 and TRBJ2-7; a weak D match, TRBD1 (6 bases). CDR1 is SGHAT, CDR2 FQNNGV, per germline. V was shortened by 1 base and J by 1 base, with 14 bases between the two germline ends. There are 16 residues in the CDR3. The CDR3 DNA follows: TGTGCCAGCAGCTTAGTACCACAGGGAAGATCCTACGAGCAGTACTTC. Translation: CASSLVPQGRSYEQYF.

The V gene is TRBV25-1, the J gene TRBJ2-5, with D possibly matching TRBD1 (5 bases). The J call is in doubt because the DNA end fits TRBJ2-7 better. Germline V gene data show CDR1 as MGHDK and CDR2 as SYGVNS. The CDR3 is 14 amino acids. The DNA for the CDR3 is TGTGCCAGCAGTGAAAACAGGTTCTCCTACGAGCAGTACTTC. This codes for CASSENRFSYEQYF.